One and the same sample provided the 7 T cell receptor beta chains below, sequenced in a study of technical replicates of blood from four donors. TCRdb keeps only in-frame clones here, not all; method: immunoSEQ multiplex PCR. The data show about 93,000 clones, about 95% seen once. The sample consisted of T cells isolated from PBMCs. All receptors come from a human donor in good health.

This clone appeared once. The genes are TRBV6-5 and TRBJ2-1, with D possibly matching TRBD2 (5 bases). This CDR3 comprises 16 residues. In germline, CDR1 is MNHEY, CDR2 SVGAGI. The germline V and J ends were trimmed by 4 bases and 7 bases, with 20 bases remaining between them. The CDR3: CASSFLEGDGENEQFF. The CDR3 DNA reads as TGTGCCAGCAGTTTTCTAGAGGGAGATGGCGAGAATGAGCAGTTCTTC.

This chain connects TRBV18 to TRBJ2-5; D is possibly TRBD2 (6 bases). The length of the CDR3 is 14 residues. Deletions cut 3 bases from V and 4 bases from J, with 12 bases between. CDR1 and CDR2 (germline): KGHSH, LQKENI. The CDR3 sequence is CASSPREVSETQYF. The CDR3 DNA sequence: TGTGCCAGCTCACCTAGGGAGGTTTCAGAGACCCAGTACTTC.

The rearrangement joins TRBV11-2 to TRBJ2-1; D perhaps matches TRBD1 (6 bases). Deletions cut 5 bases from V and 6 bases from J, with 17 bases between. The length of the CDR3 is 15 residues. From germline, CDR1 is SGHAT and CDR2 FQNNGV. DNA for the CDR3: TGTGCCAGCAGCGCAACCGGGACATACTTCAATGAGCAGTTCTTC. It encodes CASSATGTYFNEQFF.

The chain couples TRBV2 to TRBJ2-1; 7 bases line up with TRBD2. V dropped 6 bases and J dropped 0; count of bases not matched to a gene: 8. CDR1 and CDR2 (germline): SNHLY, FYNNEI. The CDR3 sequence is 16 residues long. For the CDR3, the DNA is TGTGCCAGCAGCAGACCTAGCGGAAGCTCCTACAATGAGCAGTTCTTC. Residues: CASSRPSGSSYNEQFF.

The chain links TRBV19 to TRBJ2-1, with 7 bases lining up with TRBD2. Germline V gene lookup returns CDR1 LNHDA and CDR2 SQIVND (reference sequence). This CDR3 region has 16 residues. The V gene end was trimmed by 5 bases and the J gene end by 0 bases; junction bases not matched to a gene: 7. Written as DNA, the CDR3 is TGTGCCAGTAGTTCCGGGGGGTCCCGCTCCTACAATGAGCAGTTCTTC. The encoded protein is CASSSGGSRSYNEQFF.

The chain couples TRBV2 to TRBJ1-1; a weak D match, TRBD1 (6 bases). V was clipped by 7 bases and J by 1 base, with 10 bases between them. Germline V gene data show CDR1 as SNHLY and CDR2 as FYNNEI. The CDR3 is made up of 13 amino acids. CDR3 DNA sequence: TGTGCCAGCAATCTGGGACAGAACACTGAAGCTTTCTTT. Translating it yields CASNLGQNTEAFF.

The chain combines TRBV7-9 with TRBJ1-4; tentatively, D is TRBD1 (6 bases). From germline, CDR1 is SEHNR and CDR2 FQNEAQ (reference sequence). Trimming left V 7 bases short and J 3 bases short, with 15 bases between. The CDR3 spans 15 residues. CDR3 loop: CASIQGSNSNEKLFF. CDR3 nucleotide sequence: TGTGCCAGCATTCAGGGGAGCAACTCTAATGAAAAACTGTTTTTT. Supplemented by reference TRBV7-9 and TRBJ1-4, the full variable domain reads DTGVSQNPRHKITKRGQNVTFRCDPISEHNRLYWYRQTLGQGPEFLTYFQNEAQLEKSRLLSDRFSAERPKGSFSTLEIQRTEQGDSAMYLCASIQGSNSNEKLFFGSGTQLSVL.